Below, 15 T cell receptor beta chains from the same sample are listed, as sequenced in a study of T-cell memory formation after mild COVID-19. TCRdb re-analysed the 5' RACE reads in MiXCR, keeping a single row per CDR3 protein. Of 350,000 to 500,000 distinct CDR3 sequences in the sample, roughly 18% are singletons; the top ten hold roughly a fifth. The sample comprised PBMCs or a T cell subset sorted from them (not recorded which). All receptors derive from a man younger than 35 who had mild COVID-19 (a few samples of this study predate the infection). Cell type and time point are not known.

The J gene is TRBJ2-4, the V gene TRBV12-3 or TRBV12-4, with unresolved D. The CDR3 loop spans 12 amino acids. V dropped 5 bases and J dropped 8 bases, with 10 bases sitting between them. Here the CDR3 DNA reads TGTGCCAGCAGTCTGCTAAGGGACATTCAGTACTTC. Amino acids: CASSLLRDIQYF.

The chain joins TRBV11-2 to TRBJ1-4; D is uncertain. Trimming removed 2 bases at V and 5 bases at J, with 12 bases between. The CDR3 sequence is 15 residues long. CDR1 and CDR2 from the germline V gene are SGHAT and FQNNGV. CDR3 amino acids: CASSLSWSANEKLFF. The CDR3 DNA reads TGTGCCAGCAGCTTAAGTTGGTCAGCAAATGAAAAACTGTTTTTT.

This chain connects TRBV25-1 to TRBJ2-3, with D perhaps matching TRBD2 (5 bases). This CDR3 contains 13 residues. The V gene lost 3 bases and the J gene lost 5 bases, with 9 bases spanning the gap. The germline V gene encodes CDR1 MGHDK and CDR2 SYGVNS. CDR3 nucleotides: TGTGCCAGCAGTGAGGCAGGACTAGATACGCAGTATTTT. This encodes CASSEAGLDTQYF.

This clonotype was seen at least ten times. The chain carries TRBV7-2 and TRBJ2-5; 7 bases fit TRBD1. The germline gives CDR1 SGHTA, CDR2 FQGNSA. The CDR3 sequence is 14 residues long. V lost 1 base and J lost 5; bases outside the gene matches: 4. Here the CDR3 reads CASSLGAGGETQYF. CDR3 bases: TGTGCCAGCAGCTTAGGGGCAGGGGGTGAGACCCAGTACTTC.

The V call is TRBV9, the J call TRBJ2-5; possible D gene TRBD2, 5 bases. There are 16 residues in the CDR3. Germline V CDR1 and CDR2: SGDLS, YYNGEE. V was trimmed by 0 bases and J by 5 bases, leaving 17 bases between them. Here the CDR3 DNA reads TGTGCCAGCAGCGTAGGTACTAGTGGGATGGGGGAGACCCAGTACTTC. It codes for CASSVGTSGMGETQYF.

The V call is TRBV20-1, the J call TRBJ1-1; TRBD1 aligns across 7 bases. Germline-derived CDR1 and CDR2 are DFQATT and SNEGSKA (reference sequence). V was pared by 1 base and J by 1 base, with 3 bases of the junction left unmatched. CDR3 length equals 14 residues. The CDR3 DNA reads TGCAGTGCTAGAGTGGGACAGACGAACACTGAAGCTTTCTTT. This translates into CSARVGQTNTEAFF.

This clonotype was recorded a few times. The chain has TRBV5-6 and TRBJ2-7, with TRBD1 as a possible D gene (5 bases). This CDR3 is 17 amino acids long. CDR1 is SGHDT and CDR2 is YYEEEE in the germline V gene. Trimming stripped 0 bases from V and 4 bases from J, with 20 bases between. CDR3 coding DNA: TGTGCCAGCAGCTTGGCGTACGACAGCCTCCGCGTTTACGAGCAGTACTTC. Translated, it gives CASSLAYDSLRVYEQYF.

The chain links TRBV15 to TRBJ1-2; D may be TRBD1 (6 bases). V lost 1 base and J 8 bases, leaving 14 bases between the germline ends. Germline V gene lookup returns CDR1 LNHNV and CDR2 YYDKDF (reference sequence). The CDR3 consists of 14 residues. CDR3 region: CATSRAGGVGGYTF. CDR3 coding DNA: TGTGCCACCAGCAGAGCGGGGGGCGTAGGGGGCTACACCTTC.

The genes are TRBV29-1 and TRBJ2-3; D is possibly TRBD2 (5 bases). The CDR3 is made up of 13 amino acids. Germline assignment: CDR1 SQVTM and CDR2 ANQGSEA. V lost 3 bases and J 2 bases, leaving 9 bases between the germline ends. CDR3 amino acids: CSVEGRHTDTQYF. DNA for the CDR3: TGCAGCGTTGAGGGGAGACACACAGATACGCAGTATTTT.

The chain recombines TRBV6-6 with TRBJ2-7; D not certain. The germline V and J ends were trimmed by 4 bases and 1 base, with 14 bases remaining between them. In germline, CDR1 is MNHNY, CDR2 SVGAGI (reference sequence). CDR3 length equals 15 residues. The CDR3 coding sequence is TGTGCCAGCAGTTCCTCGGGTTCTCCGTCCTACGAGCAGTACTTC. Translation gives CASSSSGSPSYEQYF.

The J gene is TRBJ2-2, the V gene TRBV7-3; D is unclear. Germline CDR1 and CDR2: SGHTA and FQGTGA. V lost 0 bases, J lost 7 bases, and 6 bases lay in between. CDR3 length equals 13 residues. CDR3: CASSLTQNGELFF. In DNA form, the CDR3 reads TGTGCCAGCAGCTTAACGCAAAACGGGGAGCTGTTTTTT.

The gene calls are TRBV20-1 and TRBJ2-2; 8 bases fit TRBD2. The trim removed 3 bases at V and 3 bases at J, leaving 0 bases unmatched. The CDR3 loop spans 13 amino acids. CDR1 DFQATT and CDR2 SNEGSKA come from the germline V gene (reference sequence). CDR3 coding DNA: TGCAGTGCTAGCGGGGGGGACACCGGGGAGCTGTTTTTT. This translates into CSASGGDTGELFF.

This clonotype has just a few counts. CDR3 in amino acids: CASSASGGPYEQYF. The CDR3 coding sequence is TGTGCCAGCAGCGCCTCGGGGGGACCCTACGAGCAGTACTTC. The rearrangement joins TRBV7-8 to TRBJ2-7, with 7 bases lining up with TRBD2. J lost 2 bases, V lost 5 bases, and 6 bases had no gene match. Germline lookup yields CDR1 SGHVS and CDR2 FQNEAQ. The CDR3 covers 14 residues. Combining the CDR3 with reference TRBV7-8 and TRBJ2-7 gives the whole variable domain GAGVSQSPRYKVAKRGQDVALRCDPISGHVSLFWYQQALGQGPEFLTYFQNEAQLDKSGLPSDRFFAERPEGSVSTLKIQRTQQEDSAVYLCASSASGGPYEQYFGPGTRLTVT.

This clonotype was seen a few times. The V gene is TRBV5-1, the J gene TRBJ2-2; no clear D. The germline gives CDR1 SGHRS, CDR2 YFSETQ. The CDR3 length is 15 residues. The ends were cut back, 4 bases at V and 4 bases at J, with 14 bases in the middle. The CDR3 bases are TGCGCCAGCAGCCTGGGCCCTCTAAGCACCGGGGAGCTGTTTTTT. Amino acids: CASSLGPLSTGELFF.

This clonotype appeared many times. The chain links TRBV10-3 to TRBJ2-7; tentatively, D is TRBD2 (5 bases). This CDR3 has 13 amino acids. Per the germline V gene, CDR1 is ENHRY and CDR2 is SYGVKD. The ends were cut back, 0 bases at V and 6 bases at J, with 9 bases in the middle. CDR3 loop: CAISESEGGEQYF. The CDR3 DNA reads as TGTGCCATCAGTGAGTCCGAGGGCGGCGAGCAGTACTTC.